This record looks at one TCR beta chain sequence and its context. Assay runs were performed at deep level. Produced via immunoSEQ multiplex PCR; TCRdb's table is partial and in-frame only. Altogether 2 million to 2.5 million clones are present, more than 85% being singletons, with the ten largest covering 0.39%. The data belong to a study of shared clonotypes between healthy human individuals. The germline V gene has CDR1 LNHDA and CDR2 SQIVND (reference sequence). The CDR3 contains 12 residues. The V end was cut by 4 bases, the J end by 7 bases, with 11 bases between. The rearrangement joins TRBV19 to TRBJ2-7, with D possibly TRBD1 on 6 matching bases. The TCR originated in a man younger than 35 in good health. Some clones in this sample may be carry-over from other donors' samples. The sequencing sample was made of naive CD4+ T cells from PBMCs. Subset given: CD45RA+ positively selected. The CDR3 region has the DNA TGTGCCAGTAGTAGCAGGGGCGGAGAGCAGTACTTC. Amino acid sequence: CASSSRGGEQYF. Full variable domain (missing parts from reference TRBV19 and TRBJ2-7): DGGITQSPKYLFRKEGQNVTLSCEQNLNHDAMYWYRQDPGQGLRLIYYSQIVNDFQKGDIAEGYSVSREKKESFPLTVTSAQKNPTAFYLCASSSRGGEQYFGPGTRLTVT.